Below are 32 T cell receptor beta chains sequenced from a single sample in a study of early T cells in non-severe SARS-CoV-2 infection. One entry per CDR3 protein results from TCRdb running MiXCR on the 5' RACE reads. The table has approximately 120,000 distinct CDR3 sequences, under 15% seen once. The material sequenced was whole blood. These receptors were obtained from an adult who was a healthcare worker with PCR-confirmed SARS-CoV-2 infection or an uninfected control (not recorded which).

The chain combines TRBV12-3 or TRBV12-4 with TRBJ2-2; 12 nucleotides agree with TRBD2. The CDR3 runs 15 residues. Trimming removed 6 bases from V and 4 bases from J; junction bases left unmatched: 3. The CDR3 DNA reads TGTGCCAGCAGGAGACTAGCGGGGGTCACCGGGGAGCTGTTTTTT. Translated, it gives CASRRLAGVTGELFF.

This clonotype has a handful of counts. The chain couples TRBV27 to TRBJ2-5; 11 bases fit TRBD2. This CDR3 has 15 amino acids. Looked up from germline, CDR1 is MNHEY and CDR2 is SMNVEV (reference sequence). Trimming at V came to 5 bases and at J to 6 bases, leaving 8 bases not matched to a gene. The CDR3 sequence: CASSQLAGGRQTQYF. In DNA, the CDR3 is TGTGCCAGCAGTCAATTAGCGGGGGGGCGACAGACCCAGTACTTC.

CDR3 amino acids: CASRRLMNTEAFF. In DNA, the CDR3 is TGTGCTAGTCGGAGGTTGATGAACACTGAAGCTTTCTTT. V usage is TRBV12-5 and J usage is TRBJ1-1; D remains unclear. Looked up from germline, CDR1 is LGHNT and CDR2 is FRNRAP. The CDR3 loop spans 13 amino acids. V dropped 8 bases and J dropped 0 bases, with 10 bases sitting between them.

In DNA, the CDR3 is TGTGCCTGGAGTCCCGAGTGGTCCGAGCAGTACTTC. Translation gives CAWSPEWSEQYF. The rearrangement uses TRBV30 and TRBJ2-7; no clear D gene. CDR1 is GTSNPN and CDR2 is SVGIG in the germline V gene (reference sequence). The CDR3 has 12 amino acids. Between the trimmed V and J ends, which lost 2 bases and 6 bases, there was a span of 11 bases.

The chain combines TRBV19 with TRBJ2-6; TRBD1 matches 7 bases. With 4 bases clipped from V and 2 bases from J, the junction kept 2 bases outside the gene matches. The CDR3 has 15 residues. In germline, CDR1 is LNHDA, CDR2 SQIVND (reference sequence). CDR3 loop: CASSTDRAGANVLTF. Written as DNA, the CDR3 is TGTGCCAGTAGTACCGACAGGGCTGGGGCCAACGTCCTGACTTTC.

The gene calls are TRBV3-1 and TRBJ2-5; perhaps TRBD2 as D (6 bases). The CDR3 consists of 15 residues. V was clipped by 1 base and J by 6 bases, with 15 bases between them. Germline-derived CDR1 and CDR2 are LGHDT and YNNKEL (reference sequence). CDR3 nucleotides: TGTGCCAGCAGCCAAGGACTAGTGGAAAGGAAGACCCAGTACTTC. This codes for CASSQGLVERKTQYF.

This chain joins TRBV29-1 and TRBJ1-2, with unresolved D. The CDR3 extends over 12 amino acids. Per the germline V gene, CDR1 is SQVTM and CDR2 is ANQGSEA. V was cut by 3 bases and J by 6 bases, with 11 bases left in between. Here the CDR3 reads CSVDATNDGYTF. CDR3 DNA: TGCAGCGTTGATGCGACAAATGATGGCTACACCTTC.

This clonotype was seen a handful of times. The CDR3 is CASRLDRQALAPLHF. The CDR3, as DNA: TGTGCCAGCAGGTTAGACCGGCAGGCCTTGGCACCCCTCCACTTT. This chain joins TRBV2 and TRBJ1-6, with D hard to call. CDR1 and CDR2 from the germline V gene are SNHLY and FYNNEI. The CDR3 is 15 amino acids. Between the trimmed V and J ends, which lost 6 bases and 11 bases, there was a span of 20 bases.

This clonotype was observed a handful of times. The V and J genes are TRBV12-3 or TRBV12-4 and TRBJ1-4; D is perhaps TRBD1 (5 bases). The length of the CDR3 is 16 residues. Trimming took off 2 bases at V and 0 bases at J, with 10 bases between the two ends. The CDR3, as DNA: TGTGCCAGCAGTTTAATCCAGGGTGCAACTAATGAAAAACTGTTTTTT. Translating it yields CASSLIQGATNEKLFF.

This chain uses TRBV29-1 with TRBJ2-5; 9 positions agree with TRBD1. J lost 4 bases, V lost 6 bases, and 6 bases had no gene match. There are 13 residues in the CDR3. Germline V gene sequence: CDR1 SQVTM, CDR2 ANQGSEA. The CDR3: CSVGSDRGETQYF. The CDR3 coding sequence is TGCAGCGTGGGATCGGACAGGGGAGAGACCCAGTACTTC.

This clonotype was detected many times. V usage is TRBV19 and J usage is TRBJ1-5; maybe TRBD1 (5 bases). The CDR3 has 13 amino acids. Trimming cost V 5 bases and J 6 bases, with 11 bases left between them. CDR1 is LNHDA, CDR2 SQIVND, per germline (reference sequence). The CDR3 region is CASSFNRRQPQHF. The DNA for the CDR3 is TGTGCCAGTAGTTTCAACAGGCGTCAGCCCCAGCATTTT.

The genes are TRBV19 and TRBJ2-7; 8 bases fit TRBD1. This CDR3 contains 15 residues. Germline CDR1 reads LNHDA; CDR2 reads SQIVND (reference sequence). V was pared by 0 bases and J by 5 bases, with 6 bases of the junction left unmatched. The CDR3 DNA is TGTGCCAGTAGTATAGATGGACAGGGTGCCAACGAGCAGTACTTC. Translated: CASSIDGQGANEQYF.

Only a few counts were recorded for this clonotype. The rearrangement uses TRBV21-1 and TRBJ1-6. TRBV21-1 is a known pseudogene. The CDR3 has 18 amino acids. CDR3 nucleotides: TGTGCCAGCAGCTTACGAGGACGGCAGAGCTCCTATAATTCACCCCTCCACTTT. It translates to CASSLRGRQSSYNSPLHF.

In this sample, this clonotype turned up many times. The chain uses TRBV11-2 and TRBJ2-4; D ambiguous. The V gene lost 5 bases and the J gene lost 2 bases, with 25 bases spanning the gap. This CDR3 has 19 amino acids. The germline V gene has CDR1 SGHAT and CDR2 FQNNGV. CDR3 in DNA: TGTGCCAGCAGCCATTACGGGCCAGGTGGGCCCCTTTCCAAAAACATTCAGTACTTC. This sequence encodes CASSHYGPGGPLSKNIQYF.

This clonotype turned up a few times. The rearrangement links TRBV6-6 to TRBJ1-1, with a tentative D call TRBD1 (5 bases). Deletions cut 7 bases from V and 4 bases from J, with 13 bases between. The germline V gene encodes CDR1 MNHNY and CDR2 SVGAGI (reference sequence). The CDR3 consists of 13 residues. The CDR3 DNA sequence: TGTGCCAGCACCGATGACAGTAGCACTGAAGCTTTCTTT. The encoded protein is CASTDDSSTEAFF.

The chain employs TRBV7-8 and TRBJ2-1, with D unclear. Germline CDR1 SGHVS, CDR2 FQNEAQ. V lost 0 bases and J 8 bases, leaving 5 bases between the germline ends. This CDR3 comprises 12 residues. The CDR3 sequence is CASSLAVYEQFF. The CDR3 DNA is TGTGCCAGCAGCTTAGCAGTCTATGAGCAGTTCTTC.

The chain recombines TRBV15 with TRBJ1-2; D might be TRBD1 (6 bases). This CDR3 region has 14 residues. Trimming removed 0 bases at V and 8 bases at J, with 13 bases between. Per germline, CDR1 LNHNV and CDR2 YYDKDF (reference sequence). CDR3 residues: CATSRDRGTGGYTF. In nucleotides, the CDR3 is TGTGCCACCAGCAGAGATAGGGGGACGGGCGGCTACACCTTC.

This clonotype has more than one count but fewer than ten. The chain links TRBV3-1 to TRBJ2-1; TRBD2 aligns across 9 bases. Germline values: CDR1 LGHDT, CDR2 YNNKEL (reference sequence). The trim removed 4 bases at V and 8 bases at J, leaving 12 bases unmatched. The length of the CDR3 is 16 residues. As DNA, the CDR3 is TGTGCCAGCAGCCGCAATTTTGGGACTAGCATCGATGAGCAGTTCTTC. Translation: CASSRNFGTSIDEQFF.

The genes are TRBV12-3 or TRBV12-4 and TRBJ1-4, with 10 bases fitting TRBD1. This CDR3 has 15 amino acids. V shed 3 bases, J shed 7 bases, and the junction held 5 bases outside the gene matches. This CDR3 reads CASSFGGQGTEKLFF. DNA for the CDR3: TGTGCCAGCAGTTTTGGGGGACAGGGGACTGAAAAACTGTTTTTT.

A few counts support this clonotype. This chain joins TRBV29-1 and TRBJ2-3; TRBD1 is a possible D gene (5 bases). The V gene's germline CDR1 is SQVTM and CDR2 ANQGSEA. V lost 6 bases and J lost 3, with 13 bases in between. The CDR3 has 13 residues. The CDR3 protein is CSVKGQGTDTQYF. CDR3 bases: TGCAGCGTCAAGGGCCAGGGAACAGATACGCAGTATTTT.

This clonotype was seen many times. The rearrangement uses TRBV6-4 and TRBJ2-2; TRBD1 agrees at 7 bases. The CDR3 totals 14 residues. J gave up 5 bases and V 7 bases, and 7 bases lay outside the gene matches. Per germline, CDR1 MRHNA and CDR2 SNTAGT. The CDR3 sequence is CASIEGAETGELFF. The CDR3 DNA follows: TGTGCCAGCATAGAGGGGGCCGAGACCGGGGAGCTGTTTTTT.

The V gene is TRBV5-1, the J gene TRBJ1-1, with D uncertain. Germline V CDR1 and CDR2: SGHRS, YFSETQ. The CDR3 loop spans 13 amino acids. Trimming removed 3 bases at V and 3 bases at J, with 9 bases between. CDR3 sequence reads: CASSSRTYTEAFF. The CDR3 coding sequence is TGCGCCAGCAGCTCTAGGACCTACACTGAAGCTTTCTTT.

This clonotype was counted a few times. CDR3 coding DNA: TGTGCCAGCAGCTCCTTCTTCGCGGGGGCTGACAATGAGCAGTTCTTC. Encoded protein: CASSSFFAGADNEQFF. This sequence joins TRBV7-8 and TRBJ2-1, with TRBD2 as a possible D gene (7 bases). V gave up 4 bases and J gave up 5 bases, with 18 bases separating them. The germline gives CDR1 SGHVS, CDR2 FQNEAQ. This CDR3 has 16 residues. The full variable domain, completed using reference TRBV7-8 and TRBJ2-1, is GAGVSQSPRYKVAKRGQDVALRCDPISGHVSLFWYQQALGQGPEFLTYFQNEAQLDKSGLPSDRFFAERPEGSVSTLKIQRTQQEDSAVYLCASSSFFAGADNEQFFGPGTRLTVL.

The J gene is TRBJ2-7, the V gene TRBV7-9, with 7 bases that match TRBD1. CDR1 is SEHNR, CDR2 FQNEAQ, per germline (reference sequence). After removal of 5 bases from V and 4 bases from J, the junction contained 8 bases not matched to a gene. The CDR3 contains 14 residues. The DNA of the CDR3 is TGTGCCAGCAGCCCGAATCTACAGGGGTACGAGCAGTACTTC. Amino acid sequence: CASSPNLQGYEQYF.

CDR3: CASSALAGAPTGELFF. CDR3 coding DNA: TGTGCCAGCAGTGCCCTAGCGGGGGCTCCCACCGGGGAGCTGTTTTTT. This chain uses TRBV12-3 or TRBV12-4 with TRBJ2-2, with TRBD2 matching 10 bases. There are 16 residues in the CDR3. V was clipped by 5 bases and J by 4 bases; unmatched bases: 7.

This clonotype appeared a few times. This rearrangement joins TRBV5-1 to TRBJ2-3; 9 bases match TRBD1. CDR1 is SGHRS and CDR2 is YFSETQ in the germline V gene. V gave up 5 bases and J gave up 8 bases; unmatched junction bases: 9. The CDR3 sequence is 14 residues long. The CDR3 region has the DNA TGCGCCAGCAGTTCGGGACAGGGTAGAGGTACGCAGTATTTT. It specifies CASSSGQGRGTQYF.

The rearrangement uses TRBV5-4 and TRBJ2-2; TRBD2 aligns across 7 bases. CDR3 length equals 17 residues. Losses at the gene ends were 2 bases for V and 1 base for J; bases not matched to a gene: 8. The V gene's germline CDR1 is SGHNT and CDR2 YYREEE (reference sequence). The DNA for the CDR3 is TGTGCCAGCAGCTTTATCAGCGGGGTCATGAACACCGGGGAGCTGTTTTTT. As protein: CASSFISGVMNTGELFF. The whole variable domain, remainder taken from reference TRBV5-4 and TRBJ2-2, is ETGVTQSPTHLIKTRGQQVTLRCSSQSGHNTVSWYQQALGQGPQFIFQYYREEENGRGNFPPRFSGLQFPNYSSELNVNALELDDSALYLCASSFISGVMNTGELFFGEGSRLTVL.

This clonotype turned up a few times. The J gene is TRBJ2-7, the V gene TRBV3-1; 9 nucleotides match TRBD2. Germline assignment: CDR1 LGHDT and CDR2 YNNKEL (reference sequence). Trimming removed 4 bases from V and 4 bases from J; junction bases left unmatched: 2. There are 13 residues in the CDR3. CDR3 nucleotides: TGTGCCAGCAGCCTGGGACTAGCATACGAGCAGTACTTC. This encodes CASSLGLAYEQYF.

CDR3 region: CAWSVSIGELFF. DNA for the CDR3: TGTGCCTGGAGTGTATCTATCGGGGAGCTGTTTTTT. The chain is built from TRBV30 and TRBJ2-2, with D unresolved. Per the germline V gene, CDR1 is GTSNPN and CDR2 is SVGIG (reference sequence). The V gene lost 0 bases and the J gene lost 7 bases, with 6 bases spanning the gap. The CDR3 is 12 amino acids.

This clonotype was seen only a few times. The genes are TRBV20-1 and TRBJ2-2, with a tentative D call TRBD2 (7 bases). There are 13 residues in the CDR3. V lost 2 bases to trimming and J lost 6 bases, with 10 bases between them. Germline CDR1 DFQATT, CDR2 SNEGSKA (reference sequence). CDR3 nucleotides: TGCAGTGCTAGACAGGGGAGGGCCGGGGAGCTGTTTTTT. Amino acids: CSARQGRAGELFF.

There are a few counts of this clonotype. The rearrangement links TRBV5-1 to TRBJ1-1; TRBD1 aligns across 8 bases. This CDR3 spans 15 amino acids. Germline V gene sequence: CDR1 SGHRS, CDR2 YFSETQ. The junction had 4 bases not matched to a gene; V was cut back by 3 bases and J by 0 bases. Written as DNA, the CDR3 is TGCGCCAGCAGCTCACAGGGGGGAGTGAACACTGAAGCTTTCTTT. This encodes CASSSQGGVNTEAFF.

This clonotype was counted a few times. V and J are TRBV7-6 and TRBJ2-2; D is uncertain. V lost 1 base to trimming and J lost 10 bases, with 4 bases between them. Per the germline V gene, CDR1 is SGHVS and CDR2 is FNYEAQ. The CDR3 consists of 11 residues. CDR3 DNA: TGTGCCAGCAGCTTAGAGCAGGAGCTGTTTTTT. This sequence encodes CASSLEQELFF. Full variable domain (outside the CDR3, taken from reference TRBV7-6 and TRBJ2-2): GAGVSQSPRYKVTKRGQDVALRCDPISGHVSLYWYRQALGQGPEFLTYFNYEAQQDKSGLPNDRFSAERPEGSISTLTIQRTEQRDSAMYRCASSLEQELFFGEGSRLTVL.